The 12 T cell receptor beta chains listed next were all sequenced from one sample in a study of blood T cells in healthy people across ages. A second PCR, run for roughly 7 to 11 cycles, used a sample-barcoded 5' primer plus a J-beta primer mix. TCRdb recomputed calls from the 5' RACE reads with MiXCR, one row per CDR3 protein. The data show about 1.5 million distinct CDR3 sequences, with about 42% seen just once and about 4% held by the top ten. Sample: blood. The receptor source for this set is a woman aged 18-29 years in good health.

This clonotype was seen a few times. This chain connects TRBV7-2 to TRBJ2-3, with 8 positions matching TRBD2. Per the germline V gene, CDR1 is SGHTA and CDR2 is FQGNSA. V dropped 1 base and J dropped 8; count of bases not matched to a gene: 8. CDR3 length equals 15 residues. CDR3 amino acids: CASSLVRGGGSTQYF. CDR3 nucleotides: TGTGCCAGCAGCTTAGTACGGGGGGGCGGCTCTACGCAGTATTTT.

V gene TRBV30 combines with J gene TRBJ1-1; 11 bases align to TRBD1. The CDR3 covers 12 residues. V lost 7 bases, J lost 10 bases, and 8 bases stayed unmatched. CDR1 and CDR2 from the germline V gene are GTSNPN and SVGIG (reference sequence). CDR3 nucleotides: TGTGCCTCGCGGACAGGGGGCCGGGGAGCTTTCTTT. Residues: CASRTGGRGAFF. The variable domain in full, with the rest retrieved from reference TRBV30 and TRBJ1-1, is SQTIHQWPATLVQPVGSPLSLECTVEGTSNPNLYWYRQAAGRGLQLLFYSVGIGQISSEVPQNLSASRPQDRQFILSSKKLLLSDSGFYLCASRTGGRGAFFGQGTRLTVV.

The gene calls are TRBV28 and TRBJ2-5; D might be TRBD2 (5 bases). CDR1 is MDHEN and CDR2 is SYDVKM in the germline V gene. Between the trimmed V and J ends, which lost 6 bases and 3 bases, there was a span of 17 bases. The CDR3 loop spans 15 amino acids. CDR3 sequence reads: CASRAGPPREETQYF. The CDR3 nucleotides read TGTGCCAGCAGAGCCGGGCCCCCGAGGGAAGAGACCCAGTACTTC.

J is TRBJ2-7 and V is TRBV7-2; TRBD2 aligns across 12 bases. Germline V gene lookup returns CDR1 SGHTA and CDR2 FQGNSA. The CDR3 runs to 15 residues. V lost 4 bases and J lost 2; bases outside the gene matches: 3. The CDR3 sequence is CASSYLAGGPYEQYF. For the CDR3, the DNA is TGTGCCAGCAGCTACCTAGCGGGGGGGCCCTACGAGCAGTACTTC.

This clonotype was counted once. The rearrangement uses TRBV11-2 and TRBJ2-7; D gene uncertain. V gave up 2 bases and J gave up 5 bases, with 13 bases separating them. This CDR3 is 14 amino acids long. The V gene's germline CDR1 is SGHAT and CDR2 FQNNGV. The CDR3 reads CASSLTPGSDEQYF. Here the CDR3 DNA reads TGTGCCAGCAGCTTAACCCCGGGCAGTGACGAGCAGTACTTC.

This clonotype was seen a few times. CDR3 residues: CASSYAGPNYGYTF. In nucleotides, the CDR3 is TGTGCCAGCAGTTACGCAGGGCCTAACTATGGCTACACCTTC. The chain recombines TRBV6-6 with TRBJ1-2; TRBD1 is a possible D gene (5 bases). CDR1 MNHNY and CDR2 SVGAGI come from the germline V gene (reference sequence). Trimming shortened V by 2 bases and J by 0 bases, and 7 bases separated the two germline ends. This CDR3 is 14 amino acids long.

This clonotype was observed a few times. CDR3 amino acids: CASSSLGTFRDYEQYF. CDR3 sequence (DNA): TGTGCCAGCAGCTCCCTCGGTACATTTAGGGACTACGAGCAGTACTTC. This chain connects TRBV27 to TRBJ2-7; D is uncertain. Trimming took 6 bases from V and 3 from J, leaving 21 bases between them. The CDR3 is 16 amino acids. Germline V lookup: CDR1 MNHEY, CDR2 SMNVEV (reference sequence).

This clonotype has just a few counts. This sequence joins TRBV28 and TRBJ1-1, with 11 bases identical to TRBD1. From germline, CDR1 is MDHEN and CDR2 SYDVKM. Losses at the gene ends were 6 bases for V and 0 bases for J; bases not matched to a gene: 6. This CDR3 comprises 16 residues. The CDR3 region has the DNA TGTGCCAGCAGAGATGGGACAGGGGGGGTGAACACTGAAGCTTTCTTT. The encoded protein is CASRDGTGGVNTEAFF.

V is TRBV29-1 and J is TRBJ2-1; 13 nucleotides line up with TRBD2. Germline-derived CDR1 and CDR2 are SQVTM and ANQGSEA. The trim removed 5 bases at V and 0 bases at J, leaving 7 bases unmatched. The CDR3 length is 17 residues. The CDR3 region has the DNA TGCAGCGTTCGAGGACTAGCGGGGGCCAGCTCCTACAATGAGCAGTTCTTC. Its protein is CSVRGLAGASSYNEQFF.

There are a few counts of this clonotype. Here the CDR3 reads CASSPHTQETQYF. The CDR3 DNA sequence: TGTGCCAGCAGCCCTCACACCCAAGAGACCCAGTACTTC. This sequence joins TRBV5-4 and TRBJ2-5; D is unclear. From germline, CDR1 is SGHNT and CDR2 YYREEE (reference sequence). There are 13 residues in the CDR3. Trimming stripped 4 bases from V and 1 base from J, with 8 bases between. The variable domain in full, completed from reference TRBV5-4 and TRBJ2-5, reads ETGVTQSPTHLIKTRGQQVTLRCSSQSGHNTVSWYQQALGQGPQFIFQYYREEENGRGNFPPRFSGLQFPNYSSELNVNALELDDSALYLCASSPHTQETQYFGPGTRLLVL.

The rearrangement joins TRBV6-2 or TRBV6-3 to TRBJ1-1, with a tentative D call TRBD1 (5 bases). Germline V CDR1 and CDR2: MNHEY, SVGEGT. V was pared by 5 bases and J by 5 bases, with 9 bases between. The CDR3 has 12 amino acids. The CDR3 region is CASSEGWTEAFF. The CDR3 DNA reads TGTGCCAGCAGTGAGGGGTGGACTGAAGCTTTCTTT.

This rearrangement joins TRBV13 to TRBJ2-4; unclear D gene. The CDR3 has 15 amino acids. CDR1 and CDR2 (germline): PRHDT, FYEKMQ (reference sequence). V was pared by 0 bases and J by 0 bases, with 6 bases between. The CDR3 loop is CASSLGVVAKNIQYF. The CDR3 region has the DNA TGTGCCAGCAGCTTAGGCGTAGTAGCCAAAAACATTCAGTACTTC.